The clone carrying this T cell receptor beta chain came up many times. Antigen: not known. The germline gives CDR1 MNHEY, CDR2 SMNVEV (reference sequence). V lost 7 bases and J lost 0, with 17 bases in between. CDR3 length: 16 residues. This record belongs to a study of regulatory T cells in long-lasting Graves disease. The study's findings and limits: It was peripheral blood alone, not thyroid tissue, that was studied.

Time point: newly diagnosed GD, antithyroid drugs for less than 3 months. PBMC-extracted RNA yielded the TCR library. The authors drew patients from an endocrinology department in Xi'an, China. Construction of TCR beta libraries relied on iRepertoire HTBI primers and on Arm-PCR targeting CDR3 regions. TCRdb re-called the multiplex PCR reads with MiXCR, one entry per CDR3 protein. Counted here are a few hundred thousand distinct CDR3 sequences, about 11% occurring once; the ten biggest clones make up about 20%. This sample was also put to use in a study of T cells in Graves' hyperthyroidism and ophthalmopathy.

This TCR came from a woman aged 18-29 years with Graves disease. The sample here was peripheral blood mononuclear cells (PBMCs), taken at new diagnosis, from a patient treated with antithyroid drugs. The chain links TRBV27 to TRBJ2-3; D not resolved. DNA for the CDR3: TGTGCCAGCACATATCTAAGGAGTGCAAGCACAGATACGCAGTATTTT. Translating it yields CASTYLRSASTDTQYF.